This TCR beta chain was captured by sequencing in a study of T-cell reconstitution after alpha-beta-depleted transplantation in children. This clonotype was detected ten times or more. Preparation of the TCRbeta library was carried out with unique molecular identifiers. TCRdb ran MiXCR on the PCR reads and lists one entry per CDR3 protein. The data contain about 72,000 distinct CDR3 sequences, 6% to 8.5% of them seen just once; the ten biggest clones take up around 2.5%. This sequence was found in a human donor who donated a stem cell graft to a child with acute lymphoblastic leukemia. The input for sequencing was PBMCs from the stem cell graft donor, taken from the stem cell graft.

The CDR3 loop is CATLRDYRDEQFF. CDR3 bases: TGTGCCACACTACGGGACTATAGGGATGAGCAGTTCTTC. The chain carries TRBV28 and TRBJ2-1, with 7 bases matching TRBD2. CDR3 length: 13 residues. V lost 10 bases, J lost 8 bases, and 11 bases stayed unmatched. Germline CDR1 and CDR2: MDHEN and SYDVKM.